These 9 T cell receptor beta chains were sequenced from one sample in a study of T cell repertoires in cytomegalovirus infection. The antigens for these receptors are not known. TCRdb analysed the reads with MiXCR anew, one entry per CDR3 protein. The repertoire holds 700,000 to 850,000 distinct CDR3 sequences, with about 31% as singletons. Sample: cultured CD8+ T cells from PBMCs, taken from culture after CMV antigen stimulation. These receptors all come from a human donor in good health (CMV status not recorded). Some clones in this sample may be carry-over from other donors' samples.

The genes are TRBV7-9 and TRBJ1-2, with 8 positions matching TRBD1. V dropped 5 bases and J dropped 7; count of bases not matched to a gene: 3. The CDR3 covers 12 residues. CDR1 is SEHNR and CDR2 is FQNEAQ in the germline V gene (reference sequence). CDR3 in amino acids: CASSRDRGGYTF. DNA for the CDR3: TGTGCCAGCAGCCGAGACAGGGGTGGCTACACCTTC.

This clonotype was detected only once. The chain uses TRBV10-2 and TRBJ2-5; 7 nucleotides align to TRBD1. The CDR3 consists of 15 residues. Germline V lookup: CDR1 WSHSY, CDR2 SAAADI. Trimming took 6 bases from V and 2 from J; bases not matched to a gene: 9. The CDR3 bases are TGCGCCAGCAGGAAAGGGGGCTACCCTCAAGAGACCCAGTACTTC. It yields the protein CASRKGGYPQETQYF.

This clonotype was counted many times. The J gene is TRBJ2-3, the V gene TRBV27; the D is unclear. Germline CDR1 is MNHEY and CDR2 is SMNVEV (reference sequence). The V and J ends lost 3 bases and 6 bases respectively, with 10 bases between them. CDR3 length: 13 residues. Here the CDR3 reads CASSFRASDTQYF. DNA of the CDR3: TGTGCCAGCAGTTTTCGTGCATCGGATACGCAGTATTTT.

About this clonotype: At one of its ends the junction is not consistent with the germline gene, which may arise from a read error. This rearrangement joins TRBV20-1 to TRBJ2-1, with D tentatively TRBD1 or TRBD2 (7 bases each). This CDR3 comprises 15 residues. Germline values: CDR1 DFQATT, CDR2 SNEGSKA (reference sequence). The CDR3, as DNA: TGCAGTGCTAGCCCCAGGGGGGGCCCCTACAATGAGCAGGTCTTC. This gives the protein CSASPRGGPYNEQVF.

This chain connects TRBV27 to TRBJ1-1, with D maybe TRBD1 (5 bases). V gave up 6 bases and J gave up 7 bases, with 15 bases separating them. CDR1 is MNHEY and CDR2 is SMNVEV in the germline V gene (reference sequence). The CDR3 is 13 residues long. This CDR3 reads CASSPGTYVEAFF. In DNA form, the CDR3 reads TGTGCCAGCAGCCCCGGGACGTACGTTGAAGCTTTCTTT.

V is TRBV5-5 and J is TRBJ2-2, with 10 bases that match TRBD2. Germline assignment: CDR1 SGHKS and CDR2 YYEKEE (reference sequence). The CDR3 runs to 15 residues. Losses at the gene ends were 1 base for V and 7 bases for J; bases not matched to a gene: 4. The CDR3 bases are TGTGCCAGCAGCTTGCGGCTAGCGGGGGACGGGGAGCTGTTTTTT. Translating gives CASSLRLAGDGELFF.

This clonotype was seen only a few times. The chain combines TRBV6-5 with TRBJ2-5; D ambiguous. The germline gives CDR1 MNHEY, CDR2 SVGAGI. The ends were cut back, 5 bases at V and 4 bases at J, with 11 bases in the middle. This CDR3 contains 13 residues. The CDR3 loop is CASSNLLGETQYF. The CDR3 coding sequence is TGTGCCAGCAGTAACTTATTAGGAGAGACCCAGTACTTC.

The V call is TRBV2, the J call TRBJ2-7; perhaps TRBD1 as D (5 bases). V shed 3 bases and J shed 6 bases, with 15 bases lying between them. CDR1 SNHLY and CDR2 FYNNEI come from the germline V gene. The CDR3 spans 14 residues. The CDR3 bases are TGTGCCAGCAGTGATGGGGCCCAATTGGGCGAGCAGTACGTC. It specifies CASSDGAQLGEQYV.

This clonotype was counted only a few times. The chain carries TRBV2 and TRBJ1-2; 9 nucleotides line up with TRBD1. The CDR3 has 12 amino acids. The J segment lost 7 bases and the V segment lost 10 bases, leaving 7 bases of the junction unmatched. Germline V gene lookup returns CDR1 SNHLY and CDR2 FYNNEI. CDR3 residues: CAIGDRVLGYTF. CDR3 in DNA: TGTGCCATCGGGGACAGGGTGCTTGGCTACACCTTC.